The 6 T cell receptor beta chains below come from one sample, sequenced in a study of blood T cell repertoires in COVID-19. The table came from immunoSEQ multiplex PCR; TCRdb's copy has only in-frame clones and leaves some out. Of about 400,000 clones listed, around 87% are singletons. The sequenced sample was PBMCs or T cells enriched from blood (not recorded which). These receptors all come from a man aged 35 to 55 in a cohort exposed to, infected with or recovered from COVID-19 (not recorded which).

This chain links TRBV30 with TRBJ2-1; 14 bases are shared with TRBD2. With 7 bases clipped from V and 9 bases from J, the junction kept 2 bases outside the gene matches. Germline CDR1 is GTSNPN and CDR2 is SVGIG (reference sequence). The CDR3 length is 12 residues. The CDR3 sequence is CALTSGRGEQFF. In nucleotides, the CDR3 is TGTGCCTTGACTAGCGGGAGGGGTGAGCAGTTCTTC. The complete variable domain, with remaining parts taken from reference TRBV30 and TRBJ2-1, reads SQTIHQWPATLVQPVGSPLSLECTVEGTSNPNLYWYRQAAGRGLQLLFYSVGIGQISSEVPQNLSASRPQDRQFILSSKKLLLSDSGFYLCALTSGRGEQFFGPGTRLTVL.

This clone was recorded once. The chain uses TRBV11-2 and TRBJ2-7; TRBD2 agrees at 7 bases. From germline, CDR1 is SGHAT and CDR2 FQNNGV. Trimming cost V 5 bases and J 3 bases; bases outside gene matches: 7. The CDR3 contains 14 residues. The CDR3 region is CASSPAGPNYEQYF. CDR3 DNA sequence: TGTGCCAGCAGCCCAGCGGGACCGAACTACGAGCAGTACTTC.

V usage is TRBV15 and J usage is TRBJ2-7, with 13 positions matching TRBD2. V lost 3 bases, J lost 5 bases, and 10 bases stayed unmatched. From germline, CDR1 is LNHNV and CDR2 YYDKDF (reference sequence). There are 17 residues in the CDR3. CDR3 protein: CATSSATPGLAGDEQYF. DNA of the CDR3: TGTGCCACCAGCAGTGCGACTCCTGGACTAGCGGGAGACGAGCAGTACTTC.

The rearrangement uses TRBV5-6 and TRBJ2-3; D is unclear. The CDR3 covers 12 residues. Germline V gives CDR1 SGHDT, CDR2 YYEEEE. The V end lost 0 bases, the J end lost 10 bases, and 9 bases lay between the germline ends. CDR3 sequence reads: CASSLVSPPQYF. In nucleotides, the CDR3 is TGTGCCAGCAGCTTGGTCTCTCCTCCGCAGTATTTT.

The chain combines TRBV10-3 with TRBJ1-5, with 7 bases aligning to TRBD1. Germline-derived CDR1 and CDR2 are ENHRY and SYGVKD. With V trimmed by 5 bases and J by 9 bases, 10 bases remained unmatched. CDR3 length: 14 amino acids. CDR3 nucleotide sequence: TGTGCCATCAGTTCCGGGACAGTTAAAGGGCCCCAGCATTTT. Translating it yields CAISSGTVKGPQHF.

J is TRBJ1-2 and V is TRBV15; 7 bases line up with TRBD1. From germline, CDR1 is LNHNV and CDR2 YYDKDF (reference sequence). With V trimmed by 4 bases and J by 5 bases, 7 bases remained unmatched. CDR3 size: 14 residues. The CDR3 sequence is CATSTSGTEYGYTF. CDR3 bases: TGTGCCACCAGCACCTCCGGGACAGAATATGGCTACACCTTC.